This is a list of T cell receptor beta chains from one sample in a study of metastatic and nonmetastatic thyroid tumors. TCRdb re-called clones via MiXCR from the PCR reads. This repertoire shows about 92,000 clones, about 16% found once; its top ten account for roughly 4%. Sequencing was carried out using blood. These TCRs come from a female donor with papillary thyroid cancer or a benign thyroid nodule (not recorded which). Some clones in this sample may be carry-over from other donors' samples. Each CDR3 is given with its conserved first and last residue. The order of the fields is D gene, J gene, V gene, clone size, CDR3 length, CDR3 protein, CDR3 DNA. D genes are given only for firm matches. Size tells how often a clone was seen (once, few, many) or the class of an expanded clone, and some rows leave it out.

>NA|TRBJ2-3|TRBV15|many|14
CATSRGQDTDTQYF
TGTGCCACCAGCAGAGGACAGGATACAGATACGCAGTATTTT
>NA|TRBJ1-2|TRBV5-4|NA|16
CASSPLGGDSNYGYTF
TGTGCCAGCAGCCCCCTAGGTGGGGATTCTAACTATGGCTACACCTTC
>NA|TRBJ1-1|TRBV12-3/TRBV12-4|many|14
CASSTTGQGTEAFF
TGTGCCAGCAGTACGACGGGTCAGGGGACTGAAGCTTTCTTT
>TRBD1|TRBJ2-5|TRBV27|medium-sized|15
CASRRSLGGRETQYF
TGTGCCAGCAGGCGATCTCTAGGGGGCAGAGAGACCCAGTACTTC
>NA|TRBJ1-3|TRBV11-2|once|14
CASSPTGSGNTIYF
TGTGCCAGCAGCCCTACAGGCTCTGGAAACACCATATATTTT
>TRBD1|TRBJ1-1|TRBV12-3/TRBV12-4|many|16
CASSLSTGGRYPEAFF
TGTGCCAGCAGTTTGTCGACAGGGGGCCGTTATCCTGAAGCTTTCTTT
>TRBD2|TRBJ2-1|TRBV6-5|many|15
CASSYPLAGANEQFF
TGTGCCAGCAGTTACCCGCTAGCGGGGGCCAATGAGCAGTTCTTC
>NA|TRBJ2-7|TRBV11-2|many|13
CASSLRLDYEQYF
TGTGCCAGCAGTCTCCGGCTGGACTACGAGCAGTACTTC
>TRBD1|TRBJ2-3|TRBV7-3|many|14
CASSWDRGSDTQYF
TGTGCCAGCAGCTGGGACAGGGGGTCAGATACGCAGTATTTT
>TRBD1|TRBJ2-7|TRBV27|many|15
CASSSHPGGSYEQYF
TGTGCCAGCAGTAGCCACCCAGGGGGCTCCTACGAGCAGTACTTC
>TRBD1|TRBJ1-5|TRBV6-1|many|21
CASSGLMWTGARRAGNQPQHF
TGTGCCAGCAGTGGGCTAATGTGGACAGGCGCCAGAAGAGCGGGGAATCAGCCCCAGCATTTT
>NA|TRBJ2-3|TRBV3-1|many|17
CASSQDPPPGASDTQYF
TGTGCCAGCAGCCAAGATCCTCCACCAGGGGCTTCAGATACGCAGTATTTT
>TRBD1|TRBJ1-2|TRBV25-1|many|14
CASSEWSQGGGYTF
TGTGCCAGCAGTGAATGGAGTCAGGGGGGAGGCTACACCTTC
>TRBD1|TRBJ2-7|TRBV7-8|NA|15
CASSLSGTGRDEQYF
TGTGCCAGCAGCTTATCCGGGACAGGTCGCGACGAGCAGTACTTC
>NA|TRBJ2-3|TRBV19|many|16
CASSRGGQTETDTQYF
TGTGCCAGTAGTAGGGGGGGACAAACCGAAACAGATACGCAGTATTTT
>TRBD1|TRBJ2-5|TRBV15|many|15
CATSSRDRARETQYF
TGTGCCACCAGCTCCCGGGACAGGGCTCGGGAGACCCAGTACTTC
>NA|TRBJ2-7|TRBV5-1|NA|15
CASSFAGATNYEQYF
TGTGCCAGCAGCTTTGCGGGGGCCACGAACTACGAGCAGTACTTC